A single sample gave rise to the 30 T cell receptor beta chains below, sequenced in a study of CD8+ T cells in alopecia areata. cDNA serving as the sequencing template came from extracted, reverse transcribed RNA. Here immunoSEQ multiplex PCR was the method, and the copy in TCRdb shows in-frame clones only, minus some. Here the sample spans approximately 110,000 clones, under 60% being singletons. The treatment is: oral pan-JAK inhibitor, 5-10 mg twice daily. Sequencing used CD8+ T cells sorted from blood, obtained at week 24, from a patient treated with tofacitinib. Receptors originate from a human donor with alopecia areata.

The chain joins TRBV27 to TRBJ1-2; D may be TRBD1 (6 bases). Per germline, CDR1 MNHEY and CDR2 SMNVEV (reference sequence). There are 13 residues in the CDR3. V was shortened by 3 bases and J by 5 bases, with 10 bases between the two germline ends. The CDR3 sequence is CASSFGGRYGYTF. The CDR3, as DNA: TGTGCCAGCAGTTTTGGGGGCCGGTATGGCTACACCTTC.

The chain links TRBV6-1 to TRBJ1-5, with 10 positions matching TRBD1. The V and J ends lost 4 bases and 6 bases, in that order; junction bases with no gene match: 3. Germline lookup yields CDR1 MNHNS and CDR2 SASEGT. The CDR3 is 14 amino acids. CDR3 in DNA: TGTGCCAGCAGTGTGACAGGGGGCGGTCAGCCCCAGCATTTT. It translates to CASSVTGGGQPQHF.

This clone was counted only a few times. The chain combines TRBV5-1 with TRBJ2-1; D is unclear. Trimming left V 2 bases short and J 4 bases short, with 7 bases between. This CDR3 has 13 residues. CDR1 and CDR2 from the germline V gene are SGHRS and YFSETQ. The CDR3 region is CASSFSGYNEQFF. CDR3 bases: TGCGCCAGCAGCTTTTCCGGATACAATGAGCAGTTCTTC.

The V gene is TRBV7-6, the J gene TRBJ1-2; D is ambiguous. The CDR3 is made up of 17 amino acids. Germline CDR1 SGHVS, CDR2 FNYEAQ. Between the trimmed V and J ends, which lost 2 bases and 3 bases, there was a span of 19 bases. The CDR3 reads CASSLSPGGGNYYGYTF. As DNA, the CDR3 is TGTGCCAGCAGCTTATCTCCGGGCGGAGGGAACTACTATGGCTACACCTTC.

This chain joins TRBV13 and TRBJ1-1; D may be TRBD1 (5 bases). This CDR3 is 12 amino acids long. Germline CDR1 reads PRHDT; CDR2 reads FYEKMQ (reference sequence). Trimming took 5 bases from V and 8 from J, leaving 12 bases between them. The CDR3 loop is CASSPDSPEAFF. The CDR3 DNA follows: TGTGCCAGCAGCCCTGACAGTCCGGAAGCTTTCTTT.

The rearrangement joins TRBV30 to TRBJ1-2; 7 bases match TRBD1. The germline V gene has CDR1 GTSNPN and CDR2 SVGIG (reference sequence). The junction had 11 bases not matched to a gene; V was cut back by 4 bases and J by 6 bases. The CDR3 is 14 amino acids. Written as DNA, the CDR3 is TGTGCCTGGACCCTTACGGGGACAGTGGATGGCTACACCTTC. Translation: CAWTLTGTVDGYTF.

The CDR3 DNA reads as TGCGCCAGCTCTCCACGCGGGGAGCCCTACGAGCAGTACTTC. The encoded protein is CASSPRGEPYEQYF. This rearrangement joins TRBV5-1 to TRBJ2-7; TRBD2 might be the D (6 bases). This CDR3 contains 14 residues. V lost 7 bases to trimming and J lost 2 bases, with 16 bases between them. Germline CDR1 and CDR2: SGHRS and YFSETQ.

V gene TRBV23-1 combines with J gene TRBJ1-2; possible D gene TRBD1, 5 bases. TRBV23-1 is known as an ORF, though its function is uncertain. With 8 bases removed from V and 8 bases from J, the gap between germline ends came to 21 bases. The CDR3 loop spans 14 amino acids. The CDR3 loop is CASVGALRLSGYTF. The DNA for the CDR3 is TGCGCCAGCGTCGGGGCACTTAGGTTGTCGGGCTACACCTTC.

V is TRBV5-1 and J is TRBJ2-4; 10 nucleotides line up with TRBD1. Germline V CDR1 and CDR2: SGHRS, YFSETQ. The CDR3 runs 17 residues. V shed 0 bases, J shed 3 bases, and the junction held 6 bases outside the gene matches. CDR3 amino acids: CASSLEGTGVDKNIQYF. The CDR3 coding sequence is TGCGCCAGCAGCTTGGAGGGGACAGGGGTCGACAAAAACATTCAGTACTTC.

As regards this clone: The junction does not match germline at one end; this may be a read error. The genes are TRBV30 and TRBJ2-7; 12 bases map to TRBD1. CDR1 is GTSNPN, CDR2 SVGIG, per germline (reference sequence). There are 13 residues in the CDR3. CDR3: CARRDRGRGEQYF. The CDR3 region has the DNA TGTGCCAGGAGGGACAGGGGGCGCGGCGAGCAGTACTTC.

This chain uses TRBV10-2 with TRBJ1-5; D unclear. V lost 2 bases, J lost 2 bases, and 7 bases lay in between. This CDR3 has 14 amino acids. Germline assignment: CDR1 WSHSY and CDR2 SAAADI. In DNA form, the CDR3 reads TGCGCCAGCAGTGAGGACGGGGGCAATCAGCCCCAGCATTTT. Protein: CASSEDGGNQPQHF.

This clone was found once. The CDR3 is CASSAVRGGHSGANVLTF. The CDR3 nucleotides are TGTGCCAGCAGCGCCGTGAGGGGCGGTCATTCTGGGGCCAACGTCCTGACTTTC. The chain links TRBV11-2 to TRBJ2-6; the D call may be TRBD1 or TRBD2 (5 bases each). Germline V gene lookup returns CDR1 SGHAT and CDR2 FQNNGV. V gave up 5 bases and J gave up 1 base, with 18 bases separating them. The CDR3 covers 18 residues. The variable domain in full, with the rest retrieved from reference TRBV11-2 and TRBJ2-6, is EAGVAQSPRYKIIEKRQSVAFWCNPISGHATLYWYQQILGQGPKLLIQFQNNGVVDDSQLPKDRFSAERLKGVDSTLKIQPAKLEDSAVYLCASSAVRGGHSGANVLTFGAGSRLTVL.

This clone ranks as medium-sized (0.01 to 0.1%). The chain joins TRBV2 to TRBJ2-7; TRBD1 aligns across 7 bases. Germline V gene data show CDR1 as SNHLY and CDR2 as FYNNEI. The V segment lost 8 bases and the J segment 4 bases; nucleotides outside the gene matches: 11. The CDR3 extends over 14 amino acids. In DNA form, the CDR3 reads TGTGCCAGCCCAAGGGGGCCCCCTCCTTACGAGCAGTACTTC. Protein: CASPRGPPPYEQYF.

The chain combines TRBV7-8 with TRBJ2-5, with 8 nucleotides matching TRBD2. Germline V lookup: CDR1 SGHVS, CDR2 FQNEAQ. This CDR3 is 13 amino acids long. V dropped 4 bases and J dropped 4; count of bases not matched to a gene: 2. For the CDR3, the DNA is TGTGCCAGCAGCTCCGGACTAGCAGAGACCCAGTACTTC. Translated, it gives CASSSGLAETQYF. Drawing the rest from reference TRBV7-8 and TRBJ2-5, the complete variable domain is GAGVSQSPRYKVAKRGQDVALRCDPISGHVSLFWYQQALGQGPEFLTYFQNEAQLDKSGLPSDRFFAERPEGSVSTLKIQRTQQEDSAVYLCASSSGLAETQYFGPGTRLLVL.

This chain joins TRBV4-2 and TRBJ1-5; TRBD1 aligns across 9 bases. Germline loops: CDR1 LGHNA, CDR2 YNFKEQ. After removal of 4 bases from V and 5 bases from J, the junction contained 9 bases not matched to a gene. This CDR3 contains 16 residues. The CDR3 region is CASSPYPGQGDQPQHF. The CDR3 nucleotides are TGTGCCAGCAGCCCGTACCCGGGACAGGGAGATCAGCCCCAGCATTTT.

This chain links TRBV11-2 with TRBJ2-5; TRBD1 might be the D (5 bases). Germline values: CDR1 SGHAT, CDR2 FQNNGV. Trimming shortened V by 6 bases and J by 5 bases, and 16 bases separated the two germline ends. This CDR3 comprises 14 residues. This chain's CDR3 is CASRGLYNPETQYF. DNA for the CDR3: TGTGCCAGCAGGGGGCTATATAATCCGGAGACCCAGTACTTC.

Details on this clone: At one end the junction does not follow the germline gene, possibly because of a read error. This sample includes further DNA sequences coding for the same CDR3. V usage is TRBV5-4 and J usage is TRBJ2-7, with D perhaps matching TRBD2 (5 bases). The CDR3 length is 15 residues. Germline V CDR1 and CDR2: SGHNT, YYREEE (reference sequence). The CDR3 DNA follows: TGTGCCAGCAGCTTGGGCCGGGGAGAGGCCTACGAACAGTACTTC. Its translation is CASSLGRGEAYEQYF.

The rearrangement uses TRBV27 and TRBJ1-4; D is ambiguous. V lost 5 bases and J lost 1, with 8 bases in between. This CDR3 has 14 residues. Germline V gene data show CDR1 as MNHEY and CDR2 as SMNVEV (reference sequence). DNA for the CDR3: TGTGCCAGCAGTCTCATCGGAACTAATGAAAAACTGTTTTTT. Translation: CASSLIGTNEKLFF.

The J gene is TRBJ2-7, the V gene TRBV30, with TRBD1 matching over 7 bases. The J segment lost 1 base and the V segment lost 2 bases, leaving 2 bases of the junction unmatched. Per the germline V gene, CDR1 is GTSNPN and CDR2 is SVGIG (reference sequence). The CDR3 consists of 13 residues. The CDR3 DNA follows: TGTGCCTGGAGTCTCAGGGGGTCCTACGAGCAGTACTTC. Translated, it gives CAWSLRGSYEQYF.

In this sample, this clone turned up a few times. The J gene is TRBJ1-2, the V gene TRBV29-1; D remains unclear. This CDR3 region has 9 residues. Trimming left V 3 bases short and J 8 bases short, with 4 bases between. Germline V lookup: CDR1 SQVTM, CDR2 ANQGSEA. CDR3 protein: CSVDWGYTF. DNA of the CDR3: TGCAGCGTTGATTGGGGCTACACCTTC.

The chain has TRBV27 and TRBJ2-7; a possible D gene is TRBD1 (5 bases). The CDR3 spans 15 residues. Trimming pared 0 bases from V and 7 bases from J, leaving 16 bases between. In germline, CDR1 is MNHEY, CDR2 SMNVEV (reference sequence). CDR3 sequence reads: CASSLSGAGLREQYF. CDR3 coding DNA: TGTGCCAGCAGTTTATCAGGGGCAGGGCTCAGGGAGCAGTACTTC.

The rearrangement joins TRBV10-3 to TRBJ2-2; D uncertain. The germline V and J ends were trimmed by 2 bases and 3 bases, with 13 bases remaining between them. This CDR3 region has 16 residues. CDR1 is ENHRY and CDR2 is SYGVKD in the germline V gene. CDR3 residues: CAISEVIGPDTGELFF. DNA for the CDR3: TGTGCCATCAGTGAGGTGATAGGTCCCGACACCGGGGAGCTGTTTTTT.

This clone was found once. This chain joins TRBV5-6 and TRBJ1-5, with no clear D. The CDR3 totals 15 residues. The germline gives CDR1 SGHDT, CDR2 YYEEEE. Trimming stripped 3 bases from V and 2 bases from J, with 12 bases between. The CDR3 DNA reads TGTGCCAGCAGCTCCTTCGCGGAGGGCAATCAGCCCCAGCATTTT. It specifies CASSSFAEGNQPQHF.

This clone was counted a few times. V gene TRBV19 combines with J gene TRBJ2-7, with TRBD1 identical over 7 bases. The CDR3 extends over 14 amino acids. J gave up 0 bases and V 5 bases, and 4 bases lay outside the gene matches. The germline gives CDR1 LNHDA, CDR2 SQIVND (reference sequence). As DNA, the CDR3 is TGTGCCAGTAGTCCCACAGGGGACTCCTACGAGCAGTACTTC. Translation gives CASSPTGDSYEQYF.

The chain has TRBV27 and TRBJ2-7, with 11 bases that match TRBD1. From germline, CDR1 is MNHEY and CDR2 SMNVEV (reference sequence). The CDR3 is 14 amino acids. V was pared by 4 bases and J by 7 bases, with 6 bases of the junction left unmatched. The CDR3 DNA follows: TGTGCCAGCAGTTCCGGGACAGGGGGGCGAGAGCAGTACTTC. Residues: CASSSGTGGREQYF.

This chain joins TRBV15 and TRBJ2-1; a possible D gene is TRBD2 (6 bases). Trimming took 1 base from V and 9 from J, leaving 10 bases between them. The germline V gene has CDR1 LNHNV and CDR2 YYDKDF (reference sequence). The CDR3 length is 13 residues. CDR3 nucleotides: TGTGCCACCAGCAGAGTGAAAGCGGGTGAGCAGTTCTTC. It translates to CATSRVKAGEQFF.

The V and J genes are TRBV7-9 and TRBJ1-1; TRBD1 might be the D (6 bases). Germline values: CDR1 SEHNR, CDR2 FQNEAQ (reference sequence). Trimming shortened V by 10 bases and J by 4 bases, and 10 bases separated the two germline ends. The CDR3 runs to 11 residues. The CDR3 DNA reads as TGTGCCACCTGGGACATCACTGAAGCTTTCTTT. Translating gives CATWDITEAFF.

The chain is built from TRBV5-1 and TRBJ1-1; weak D call: TRBD1 (5 bases). Germline CDR1 and CDR2: SGHRS and YFSETQ. There are 14 residues in the CDR3. V dropped 3 bases and J dropped 4 bases, with 13 bases sitting between them. CDR3 sequence reads: CASSSEGLGTEAFF. CDR3 DNA sequence: TGCGCCAGCAGCTCAGAGGGGCTCGGCACTGAAGCTTTCTTT.

This sequence joins TRBV30 and TRBJ1-1, with D perhaps matching TRBD1 (5 bases). Trimming removed 1 base from V and 7 bases from J, with 10 bases in between. CDR1 and CDR2 from the germline V gene are GTSNPN and SVGIG (reference sequence). This CDR3 has 12 amino acids. The CDR3: CAWSARQYEAFF. The CDR3 nucleotides read TGTGCCTGGAGTGCCCGACAGTATGAAGCTTTCTTT.

This clone was seen a handful of times. The chain employs TRBV4-1 and TRBJ2-7, with TRBD2 matching 9 bases. The CDR3 loop spans 13 amino acids. Looked up from germline, CDR1 is MGHRA and CDR2 is YSYEKL. J gave up 6 bases and V 4 bases, and 4 bases lay outside the gene matches. The CDR3 here is CASSPGLAIEQYF. The CDR3 DNA reads TGCGCCAGCAGCCCGGGACTAGCAATCGAGCAGTACTTC.